These T cell receptor beta chains were read from a single sample in a study of CD8 T cells in ankylosing spondylitis. In TCRdb, the 5' RACE reads were re-called with MiXCR into one record per CDR3 protein. The sample yields some 250,000 distinct CDR3 sequences, 20% to 30% seen once. The sequenced sample consisted of blood, either unsorted or a sorted T cell fraction (not recorded which). These receptor sequences come from a male donor with ankylosing spondylitis or in good health (not recorded which). Both conserved end residues are part of each CDR3. A D gene is named only where the DNA matches it firmly. Where a row states a size, it is once, few, many or the class of an expanded clone; other rows omit it.

v_gene	d_gene	abundance	j_gene	CDR3nt	CDR3aa
TRBV25-1	-	-	TRBJ1-1	TGTGCCAGTAGAGAGGGGACGGCTGAAGCTTTCTTT	CASREGTAEAFF
TRBV20-1	TRBD2	many	TRBJ2-1	TGCAGTGCTAGAGCTAGCGGGACCTACAATGAGCAGTTCTTC	CSARASGTYNEQFF
TRBV6-5	-	-	TRBJ2-1	TGTGCCAGCAGTTACGTCGCATCCGGGAAAGAGGCCTACAATGAGCAGTTCTTC	CASSYVASGKEAYNEQFF
TRBV12-3/TRBV12-4	-	-	TRBJ1-1	TGTGCCAGCAGCCCTTATCCAGACACTGAAGCTTTCTTT	CASSPYPDTEAFF
TRBV5-5	-	-	TRBJ2-1	TGTGCCAGCAGCTCCTCATGGTCCAGCTCCTACAATGAGCAGTTCTTC	CASSSSWSSSYNEQFF
TRBV12-3/TRBV12-4	TRBD1	few	TRBJ1-1	TGTGCCAGCAGTCCTGGACAGGGATGGGACACTGAAGCTTTCTTT	CASSPGQGWDTEAFF
TRBV5-1	TRBD1	-	TRBJ2-1	TGCGCCAGCAGCTTGTCTGACAGGGGAACGTCCAATGAGCAGTTCTTC	CASSLSDRGTSNEQFF
TRBV5-1	TRBD1	many	TRBJ1-1	TGCGCCAGCAGCTCGGTTGGTCCGGATGGGACAGGGGGTCCTGGCACTGAAGCTTTCTTT	CASSSVGPDGTGGPGTEAFF
TRBV27	-	few	TRBJ2-2	TGTGCCAGCAGTACGGGACGCTTATCCGGGGAGCTGTTTTTT	CASSTGRLSGELFF
TRBV11-2	TRBD2	many	TRBJ2-5	TGTGCCAGCAGCCCCCCCGCCGGGACTAGCGGGGTCGGGACCCAGTACTTC	CASSPPAGTSGVGTQYF
TRBV11-2	-	-	TRBJ2-7	TGTGCCAGCAGACTCACAGGGAGCTACGAGCAGTACTTC	CASRLTGSYEQYF
TRBV30	-	-	TRBJ2-1	TGTGCCTGGAGCGACCGCACTCCCGAGCAGTTCTTC	CAWSDRTPEQFF
TRBV20-1	TRBD1	few	TRBJ2-7	TGCAGTGCTAGGGGGACAGGGACTCCTATCGTCTACGAGCAGTACTTC	CSARGTGTPIVYEQYF
TRBV20-1	TRBD1	many	TRBJ1-2	TGCAGTGCTAGAGATACTTCTTCTGGCAGGGGGCTCGGCTACACCTTC	CSARDTSSGRGLGYTF
TRBV10-1	-	once	TRBJ1-1	TGCGCCAGCAGTGAAAACAGGAACACTGAAGCTTTCTTT	CASSENRNTEAFF
TRBV10-3	-	-	TRBJ2-7	TGTGCCATCAGTGATGGAGGCAACGAGCAGTACTTC	CAISDGGNEQYF
TRBV19	-	-	TRBJ2-7	TGTGCCAGTAGTATGAGTAGCAGGACCTACGAGCAGTACTTC	CASSMSSRTYEQYF
TRBV29-1	-	few	TRBJ2-5	TGCAGCGTTGATTATGGACAACAAGAGACCCAGTACTTC	CSVDYGQQETQYF
TRBV12-3/TRBV12-4	-	-	TRBJ2-7	TGTGCCAGCAGTTCCGGACCCAGTTTGTACTTC	CASSSGPSLYF
TRBV3-1	-	many	TRBJ2-6	TGTGCCAGCAGTCCCACGGGACGACCGGAGGCCAACGTCCTGACTTTC	CASSPTGRPEANVLTF
TRBV20-1	TRBD2	-	TRBJ2-1	TGCAGTGCTAGCGGGAGGGCGGCGGCGGGGGCGAACAATGAGCAGTTCTTC	CSASGRAAAGANNEQFF
TRBV20-1	TRBD2	-	TRBJ2-5	TGCAGTGCTAGACTAGCGGGTTACGGGACCCAGTACTTC	CSARLAGYGTQYF
TRBV5-1	-	-	TRBJ2-5	TGCGCCAGCAGCTTGGGGACTAAAAAAGAGACCCAGTACTTC	CASSLGTKKETQYF
TRBV6-1	-	-	TRBJ1-2	TGTGCCAGCAGTCATGGACAGACGGACTATGGCTACACCTTC	CASSHGQTDYGYTF
TRBV20-1	-	-	TRBJ1-6	TGCAGTGCTACGGGTCAGACGGCAAACTCACCCCTCCACTTT	CSATGQTANSPLHF
TRBV5-6	-	-	TRBJ2-1	TGTGCCAGCAGCTTGGAACCGACAGACGATGAGCAGTTCTTC	CASSLEPTDDEQFF
TRBV6-1	-	-	TRBJ2-3	TGTGCCAGCAGCCCAAGGGGGGGGACGTCAGATACGCAGTATTTT	CASSPRGGTSDTQYF
TRBV10-3	-	few	TRBJ1-2	TGTGCCATCAGTGAGTCGAACTTTGGCTACACCTTC	CAISESNFGYTF
TRBV12-3/TRBV12-4	-	-	TRBJ2-7	TGTGCCAGCAGTTTAGTGCAGGACTCCTACGAGCAGTACTTC	CASSLVQDSYEQYF
TRBV12-3/TRBV12-4	TRBD1	-	TRBJ2-1	TGTGCCAGCAGTTTAACCAGGGACAGTGAGCAGTTCTTC	CASSLTRDSEQFF
TRBV5-6	-	-	TRBJ2-7	TGTGCCAGCACCTTGAGGGTAGGGGCCTACGAGCAGTACTTC	CASTLRVGAYEQYF
TRBV5-1	-	-	TRBJ2-1	TGCGCCAGCAGCTTGGACAGGCCAGAACGTCCAAACAATGAGCAGTTCTTC	CASSLDRPERPNNEQFF
TRBV12-3/TRBV12-4	-	many	TRBJ1-2	TGTGCCAGCAGTTTAGCAGGGCATGGCTACACCTTC	CASSLAGHGYTF
TRBV7-2	TRBD2	many	TRBJ2-1	TGTGCCAGCAGCCGGAAAACTAGCGGGGGGGCCCTGAATGAGCAGTTCTTC	CASSRKTSGGALNEQFF
TRBV10-3	TRBD1	few	TRBJ2-3	TGTGCCACTCGACAGGGCAGCACAGATACGCAGTATTTT	CATRQGSTDTQYF